This entry concerns a single TCR beta chain. Germline CDR1 and CDR2: SGHDT and YYEEEE. CDR3 length equals 18 residues. Trimming pared 4 bases from V and 0 bases from J, leaving 20 bases between. Per the authors' pipeline: Amplifying reference gene primers gave estimates of nucleated cell counts. Clones were read by immunoSEQ multiplex PCR, and TCRdb kept only the in-frame ones, dropping some. From that table come the V and J calls and clone size; the DNA was used to work out D and trimming. The sample consists of a few hundred thousand clones, approximately 86% of them appearing once. This entry belongs to a study of blood T cell repertoires in COVID-19.

The chain combines TRBV5-6 with TRBJ1-3; TRBD1 might be the D (5 bases). This clonotype originated in a woman aged 55-69 years who had recovered from COVID-19. Sequenced: PBMCs or T cells enriched from blood (not recorded which). CDR3 residues: CASSHARTPGFSGNTIYF. As DNA, the CDR3 is TGTGCCAGCAGCCACGCGCGGACCCCAGGGTTCTCTGGAAACACCATATATTTT.